This TCR beta chain emerged from a study of cytomegalovirus exposure and HLA in healthy donors. The germline CDR1 and CDR2 sequences are LNHNV and YYDKDF (reference sequence). The CDR3 is 15 residues long. V dropped 4 bases and J dropped 4; count of bases not matched to a gene: 7. Use of 60 Vbeta and 13 Jbeta primers characterized the PCR. TCRdb keeps only in-frame clones here, not all; method: immunoSEQ multiplex PCR. The repertoire holds about 130,000 clones, 55% to 75% seen once, with 1.6% in the top ten. Sequenced sample: PBMCs. The chain employs TRBV15 and TRBJ2-7; 10 bases agree with TRBD2. This receptor was taken from a man aged 25-40 years in good health and CMV-seropositive. The CDR3 protein is CATSIGTSAEYEQYF. CDR3 DNA: TGTGCCACCAGCATCGGGACTAGCGCGGAATACGAGCAGTACTTC. Variable domain in full (rest from reference TRBV15 and TRBJ2-7): DAMVIQNPRYQVTQFGKPVTLSCSQTLNHNVMYWYQQKSSQAPKLLFHYYDKDFNNEADTPDNFQSRRPNTSFCFLDIRSPGLGDTAMYLCATSIGTSAEYEQYFGPGTRLTVT.